This TCR beta chain is from a study of CD8 T cells in Susac syndrome. General study findings and limits: Individuals included in the TCR sequencing and HLA analysis were acknowledged by the study to be relatively few in number.

RNA amounts of roughly 0.45 to 1 ug underwent reverse transcription with random hexamers. TCRdb re-derived calls from the immunoSEQ multiplex PCR reads in MiXCR, one entry per CDR3 protein. The sample contains roughly 120,000 distinct CDR3 sequences, around 94% of which appear only once. The study sequenced TCR beta in blood CD8+ and CD4+ T cells. Treatment-naive patients with stable or active relapsing-remitting disease served as multiple sclerosis controls. As concerns this clonotype: What it binds is not known.

The CDR3 length is 14 residues. Germline CDR1 reads MNHEY; CDR2 reads SVGAGI. V lost 6 bases, J lost 1 base, and 10 bases lay in between. The sequencing sample was made of CD4+ T cells from PBMCs. This clonotype was obtained from a human donor with multiple sclerosis. The genes are TRBV6-5 and TRBJ1-5; D not resolved. DNA for the CDR3: TGTGCCAGCAGCCTGTACAGAAGCAATCAGCCCCAGCATTTT. Its translation: CASSLYRSNQPQHF.